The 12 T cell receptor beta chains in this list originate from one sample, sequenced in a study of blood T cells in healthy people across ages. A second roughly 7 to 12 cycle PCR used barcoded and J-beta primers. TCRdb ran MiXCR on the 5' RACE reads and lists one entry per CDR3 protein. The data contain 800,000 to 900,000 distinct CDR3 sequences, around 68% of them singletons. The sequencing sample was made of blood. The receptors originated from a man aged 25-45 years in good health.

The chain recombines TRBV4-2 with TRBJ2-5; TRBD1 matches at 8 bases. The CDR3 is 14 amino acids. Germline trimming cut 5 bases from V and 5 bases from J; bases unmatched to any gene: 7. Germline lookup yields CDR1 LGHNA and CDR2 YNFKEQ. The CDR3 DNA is TGTGCCAGCAGCGTCGGGACAGGCGGCGAGACCCAGTACTTC. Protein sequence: CASSVGTGGETQYF.

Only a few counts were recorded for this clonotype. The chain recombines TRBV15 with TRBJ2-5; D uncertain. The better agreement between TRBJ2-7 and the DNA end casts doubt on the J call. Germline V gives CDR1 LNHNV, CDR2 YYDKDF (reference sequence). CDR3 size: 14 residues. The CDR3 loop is CATSIMERSNEQYF. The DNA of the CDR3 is TGTGCCACCAGCATAATGGAGAGGTCCAACGAGCAGTACTTC.

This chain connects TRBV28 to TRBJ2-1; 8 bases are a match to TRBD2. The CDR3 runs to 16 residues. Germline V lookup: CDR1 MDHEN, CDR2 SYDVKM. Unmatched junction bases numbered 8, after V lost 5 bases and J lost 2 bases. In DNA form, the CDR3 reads TGTGCCAGCAGTGGGGCTTCGGGGGGGCCCTACAATGAGCAGTTCTTC. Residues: CASSGASGGPYNEQFF.

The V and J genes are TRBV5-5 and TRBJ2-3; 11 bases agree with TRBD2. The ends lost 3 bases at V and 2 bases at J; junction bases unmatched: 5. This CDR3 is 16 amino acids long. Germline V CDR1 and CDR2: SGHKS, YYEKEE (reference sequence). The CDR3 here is CASSSGLAGPTDTQYF. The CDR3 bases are TGTGCCAGCAGCTCCGGACTAGCGGGCCCCACAGATACGCAGTATTTT.

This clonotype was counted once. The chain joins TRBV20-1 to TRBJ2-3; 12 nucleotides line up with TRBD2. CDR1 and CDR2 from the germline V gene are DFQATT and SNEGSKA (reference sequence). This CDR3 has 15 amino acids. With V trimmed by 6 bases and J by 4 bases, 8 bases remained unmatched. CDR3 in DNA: TGCAGTGCCCTTCCTAGCGGGGGGGCGGCAGATACGCAGTATTTT. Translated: CSALPSGGAADTQYF.

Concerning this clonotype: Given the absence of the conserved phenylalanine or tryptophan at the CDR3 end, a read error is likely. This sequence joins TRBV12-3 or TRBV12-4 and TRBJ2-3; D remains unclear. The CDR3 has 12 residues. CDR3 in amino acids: CASRAGADMQYS. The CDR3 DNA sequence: TGTGCCAGCAGAGCAGGAGCAGATATGCAGTATTCT.

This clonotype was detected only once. The DNA for the CDR3 is TGTGCCACCACAGATAGCCACAATGAGCAGTACTTC. Protein sequence: CATTDSHNEQYF. The V gene is TRBV24-1, the J gene TRBJ2-7; unclear D gene. V lost 8 bases and J 7 bases, leaving 14 bases between the germline ends. The CDR3 is 12 amino acids. Per germline, CDR1 KGHDR and CDR2 SFDVKD.

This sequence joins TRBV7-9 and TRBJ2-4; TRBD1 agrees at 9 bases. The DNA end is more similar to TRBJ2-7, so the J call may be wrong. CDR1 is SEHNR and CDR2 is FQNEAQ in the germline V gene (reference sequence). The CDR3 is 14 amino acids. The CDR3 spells CASSLRQGGNEQYF. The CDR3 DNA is TGTGCCAGCAGCTTACGACAGGGGGGAAACGAGCAGTACTTC.

CDR3 DNA: TGTGCCAGCAGCACTATTACTGAGCAGTTCTTC. It specifies CASSTITEQFF. The J gene is TRBJ2-1, the V gene TRBV7-8, with D uncertain. V was cut by 5 bases and J by 9 bases, with 8 bases left in between. The CDR3 covers 11 residues. Germline values: CDR1 SGHVS, CDR2 FQNEAQ.

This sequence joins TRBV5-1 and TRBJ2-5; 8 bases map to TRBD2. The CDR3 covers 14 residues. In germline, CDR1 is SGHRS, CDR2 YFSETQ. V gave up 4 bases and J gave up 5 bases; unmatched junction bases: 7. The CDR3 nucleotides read TGCGCCAGCAGCAATATAGCGGGGCAGGAGACCCAGTACTTC. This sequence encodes CASSNIAGQETQYF.

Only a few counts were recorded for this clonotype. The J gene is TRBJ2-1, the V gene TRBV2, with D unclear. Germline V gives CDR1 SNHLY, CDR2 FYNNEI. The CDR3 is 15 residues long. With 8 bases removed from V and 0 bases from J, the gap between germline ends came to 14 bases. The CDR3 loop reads CASPIGQSSYNEQFF. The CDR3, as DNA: TGTGCCAGCCCTATCGGGCAAAGCTCCTACAATGAGCAGTTCTTC.

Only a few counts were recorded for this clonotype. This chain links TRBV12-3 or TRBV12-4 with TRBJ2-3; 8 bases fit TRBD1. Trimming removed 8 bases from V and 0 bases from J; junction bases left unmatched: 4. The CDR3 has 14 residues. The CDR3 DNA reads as TGTGCCAGCGGTGGACAGGGCAGCACAGATACGCAGTATTTT. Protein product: CASGGQGSTDTQYF.